The present TCR beta chain was sequenced within a study of technical replicates of blood from several donors. This CDR3 is 11 amino acids long. CDR1 is SQVTM, CDR2 ANQGSEA, per germline. The germline V and J ends were trimmed by 8 bases and 4 bases, with 11 bases remaining between them. The data were produced by immunoSEQ multiplex PCR, yet TCRdb's version contains in-frame clones alone and is incomplete. This table holds tens of thousands of clones, roughly nine tenths found once. The TCR was taken from a human donor in good health. The material sequenced was T cells isolated from PBMCs. The J gene is TRBJ1-2, the V gene TRBV29-1; maybe TRBD1 (6 bases). The DNA for the CDR3 is TGCAGCCTTGGACAGAGCTATGGCTACACCTTC. This sequence encodes CSLGQSYGYTF.